These 21 T cell receptor beta chains were sequenced from one sample in a study of T cell therapy after organ transplantation. The time point is: 20-29 weeks after completion of therapy. Repertoires were generated with immunoSEQ multiplex PCR, while TCRdb's copy carries only in-frame clones and drops some. The table includes about 20,000 clones, roughly 84% detected once. Their antigens are not known. The material was CD8+ T cells from blood, obtained after autologous CMV-specific T cell therapy. The receptors shown here come from a human patient who had received a solid organ transplant and had CMV disease. Part of the T cells may come from the graft donor.

The chain joins TRBV4-1 to TRBJ2-5; 9 bases are a match to TRBD2. CDR1 and CDR2 from the germline V gene are MGHRA and YSYEKL. Trimming removed 3 bases from V and 4 bases from J; junction bases left unmatched: 12. The CDR3 is made up of 17 amino acids. The CDR3 DNA reads as TGCGCCAGCAGCCAGCTCCTAGCGGGGTTAGAAGGAGAGACCCAGTACTTC. It yields the protein CASSQLLAGLEGETQYF.

The V gene is TRBV11-3, the J gene TRBJ1-4; TRBD1 agrees at 9 bases. Germline assignment: CDR1 SGHNT and CDR2 YENEEA. The CDR3 runs to 15 residues. With V trimmed by 5 bases and J by 5 bases, 6 bases remained unmatched. CDR3 sequence: CASSPGTGRNEKLFF. The CDR3 bases are TGTGCCAGCAGCCCGGGGACAGGGAGGAATGAAAAACTGTTTTTT.

The J gene is TRBJ1-6, the V gene TRBV7-9; TRBD1 is a possible D gene (6 bases). The germline gives CDR1 SEHNR, CDR2 FQNEAQ (reference sequence). V lost 5 bases, J lost 14 bases, and 16 bases lay in between. CDR3 length equals 13 residues. CDR3 in DNA: TGTGCCAGCAGCGCCAATAATCGACAGGCCCTCCACTTT. Its protein is CASSANNRQALHF.

The chain links TRBV5-4 to TRBJ2-7, with 14 bases matching TRBD2. V was pared by 5 bases and J by 3 bases, with 7 bases of the junction left unmatched. Germline lookup yields CDR1 SGHNT and CDR2 YYREEE (reference sequence). CDR3 length: 16 residues. As DNA, the CDR3 is TGTGCCAGCAGACAGGGACTAGCGGGGGATAACTACGAGCAGTACTTC. It specifies CASRQGLAGDNYEQYF.

The chain employs TRBV19 and TRBJ2-1; 7 nucleotides line up with TRBD2. This CDR3 comprises 17 residues. Germline assignment: CDR1 LNHDA and CDR2 SQIVND (reference sequence). V lost 2 bases to trimming and J lost 3 bases; unmatched junction nucleotides: 10. CDR3 sequence (DNA): TGTGCCAGTAGTATATGGGGCTGGACGGGGGGCTACAATGAGCAGTTCTTC. It translates to CASSIWGWTGGYNEQFF.

The chain is built from TRBV30 and TRBJ2-2, with D possibly being TRBD2 (6 bases). From germline, CDR1 is GTSNPN and CDR2 SVGIG (reference sequence). The CDR3 has 13 amino acids. V lost 4 bases, J lost 6 bases, and 12 bases lay in between. CDR3 nucleotides: TGTGCCTGGAACGAACGGGGGTCCGGGGAGCTGTTTTTT. Translation: CAWNERGSGELFF.

The chain combines TRBV4-2 with TRBJ2-1; tentative D call: TRBD1 (6 bases). Germline CDR1 LGHNA, CDR2 YNFKEQ. V lost 3 bases to trimming and J lost 2 bases, with 11 bases between them. CDR3 size: 15 residues. CDR3 in amino acids: CASSHGTPTYNEQFF. The CDR3 coding sequence is TGTGCCAGCAGCCACGGGACACCAACCTACAATGAGCAGTTCTTC.

This clone was seen only once. This chain joins TRBV4-3 and TRBJ1-1; 7 nucleotides line up with TRBD1. Germline values: CDR1 LGHNA, CDR2 YSLEER. This CDR3 contains 15 residues. V lost 0 bases to trimming and J lost 5 bases; unmatched junction nucleotides: 6. Here the CDR3 reads CASSQDLPGGTEAFF. CDR3 in DNA: TGCGCCAGCAGCCAAGATCTTCCAGGGGGGACTGAAGCTTTCTTT.

A remark on this clone: Additional DNA sequences in this sample encode the identical CDR3. Here the CDR3 DNA reads TGCGCCAGCAGCCAAGACGCAGGGAGCTCCTACAATGAGCAGTTCTTC. Protein sequence: CASSQDAGSSYNEQFF. This rearrangement joins TRBV4-3 to TRBJ2-1, with D perhaps assigned TRBD1 or TRBD2 (5 bases each). Trimming pared 0 bases from V and 0 bases from J, leaving 9 bases between. Germline CDR1 is LGHNA and CDR2 is YSLEER. The CDR3 is 16 amino acids.

This rearrangement joins TRBV9 to TRBJ2-7; D possibly corresponds to TRBD2 (6 bases). Germline assignment: CDR1 SGDLS and CDR2 YYNGEE. The V gene lost 0 bases and the J gene lost 1 base, with 8 bases spanning the gap. The CDR3 totals 14 residues. The CDR3 region has the DNA TGTGCCAGCAGCGTAGTGGCGGGATCCTACGAGCAGTACTTC. Translation gives CASSVVAGSYEQYF.

The chain links TRBV23-1 to TRBJ2-7; 9 bases are shared with TRBD2. TRBV23-1 is an ORF, and what it does is uncertain. With 4 bases clipped from V and 3 bases from J, the junction kept 13 bases outside the gene matches. The CDR3 has 17 residues. CDR3 residues: CASSLVSARAGGYEQYF. The CDR3, as DNA: TGCGCCAGCAGTCTCGTCTCGGCCCGAGCGGGGGGCTACGAGCAGTACTTC.

The chain couples TRBV7-9 to TRBJ2-1; D perhaps matches TRBD2 (5 bases). CDR1 is SEHNR and CDR2 is FQNEAQ in the germline V gene (reference sequence). The CDR3 length is 15 residues. The V end was cut by 0 bases, the J end by 3 bases, with 9 bases between. The CDR3 spells CASSLAGRNYNEQFF. CDR3 nucleotides: TGTGCCAGCAGCTTAGCGGGGAGAAACTACAATGAGCAGTTCTTC.

Of note for this clone: A junction end diverges from the germline sequence, so it may reflect a read error. V usage is TRBV4-3 and J usage is TRBJ2-1; 10 nucleotides line up with TRBD2. Germline V gives CDR1 LGHNA, CDR2 YSLEER. The CDR3 runs 16 residues. CDR3 sequence (DNA): TGCGCCAGCAGCCAGGGGAGCGGGAGGGGGGTTTCAACGAGTGTCTTC. It yields the protein CASSQGSGRGVSTSVF.

This clone has a single count. The chain recombines TRBV5-1 with TRBJ2-3; 12 bases are shared with TRBD2. V lost 4 bases to trimming and J lost 0 bases; unmatched junction nucleotides: 3. Per germline, CDR1 SGHRS and CDR2 YFSETQ. The CDR3 spans 16 residues. CDR3 loop: CASSKGTSGSTDTQYF. In nucleotides, the CDR3 is TGCGCCAGCAGCAAGGGGACTAGCGGGAGCACAGATACGCAGTATTTT.

The chain combines TRBV11-3 with TRBJ2-3, with D unresolved. Trimming pared 3 bases from V and 1 base from J, leaving 5 bases between. This CDR3 is 13 amino acids long. CDR1 and CDR2 from the germline V gene are SGHNT and YENEEA. The CDR3 loop reads CASSFYGTDTQYF. CDR3 coding DNA: TGTGCCAGCAGCTTTTACGGCACAGATACGCAGTATTTT.

This chain connects TRBV2 to TRBJ2-5; D unclear. The J call may be wrong; the DNA end is better matched by TRBJ2-7. The CDR3 totals 13 residues. Germline values: CDR1 SNHLY, CDR2 FYNNEI. The CDR3 is CASSDQPTYEQYF. The CDR3 DNA reads as TGTGCCAGCAGTGACCAACCGACCTACGAGCAGTACTTC.

The chain links TRBV4-1 to TRBJ1-6, with D unresolved. The CDR3 spans 18 residues. The germline gives CDR1 MGHRA, CDR2 YSYEKL. V lost 1 base and J 0 bases, leaving 13 bases between the germline ends. The DNA for the CDR3 is TGCGCCAGCAGCCAAGCCTTTCTCACGAGCTCCTATAATTCACCCCTCCACTTT. Translated: CASSQAFLTSSYNSPLHF.

DNA of the CDR3: TGTGCCACCAGCATTTGGGGACAGGGCCGCTCCTACAATGAGCAGTTCTTC. This encodes CATSIWGQGRSYNEQFF. This chain links TRBV15 with TRBJ2-1, with TRBD1 identical over 9 bases. Germline V lookup: CDR1 LNHNV, CDR2 YYDKDF (reference sequence). The CDR3 extends over 17 amino acids. V lost 4 bases, J lost 0 bases, and 7 bases stayed unmatched.

This chain uses TRBV29-1 with TRBJ2-3, with a weak D call TRBD2 (6 bases). CDR3 length equals 12 residues. Trimming removed 4 bases at V and 6 bases at J, with 11 bases between. Germline V gene lookup returns CDR1 SQVTM and CDR2 ANQGSEA. The CDR3 here is CSVVYREDTQYF. The CDR3 nucleotides are TGCAGCGTTGTCTATCGGGAGGATACGCAGTATTTT.

This clone was seen only once. The chain employs TRBV5-5 and TRBJ2-7, with D possibly matching TRBD2 (5 bases). The ends were cut back, 4 bases at V and 6 bases at J, with 11 bases in the middle. The CDR3 sequence is 12 residues long. Germline V lookup: CDR1 SGHKS, CDR2 YYEKEE (reference sequence). Here the CDR3 DNA reads TGTGCCAGCAGCATACTAGAAGGCGAGCAGTACTTC. Its protein is CASSILEGEQYF.

This clone was observed once. A read error may account for a junction end that differs from germline. This chain uses TRBV13 with TRBJ2-3, with D perhaps matching TRBD1 (5 bases). Germline V CDR1 and CDR2: PRHDT, FYEKMQ (reference sequence). This CDR3 comprises 13 residues. The CDR3 here is CAGSLTGTDTQYF. The CDR3 nucleotides read TGTGCCGGCAGCTTGACAGGCACAGATACGCAGTATTTT.